A single sample is the source of the 11 T cell receptor beta chains below, sequenced in a study of blood T cell repertoires in COVID-19. TCRdb's table, derived via immunoSEQ multiplex PCR, lists solely in-frame clones and lacks some. Of 100,000 to 140,000 clones detected, around 82% appear once; the ten largest clones hold around 4.2%. The sequencing sample was made of peripheral blood. Receptors originate from a human donor in a cohort sampled during active COVID-19.

This clone was counted a single time. The chain combines TRBV24-1 with TRBJ2-1; 7 bases match TRBD2. CDR3 length: 14 residues. V was pared by 6 bases and J by 1 base, with 2 bases of the junction left unmatched. Per germline, CDR1 KGHDR and CDR2 SFDVKD. DNA for the CDR3: TGTGCCACCAGTTCTAGCGGTTCCTACAATGAGCAGTTCTTC. This translates into CATSSSGSYNEQFF.

The V and J genes are TRBV29-1 and TRBJ2-7; 7 bases fit TRBD2. The CDR3 length is 12 residues. V was pared by 3 bases and J by 4 bases, with 3 bases of the junction left unmatched. The germline CDR1 and CDR2 sequences are SQVTM and ANQGSEA. CDR3 loop: CSVDGGGYEQYF. The CDR3 DNA reads as TGCAGCGTTGATGGCGGGGGTTACGAGCAGTACTTC.

A single count supports this clone. V is TRBV21-1 and J is TRBJ1-6; the table's D gene call, TRBD1, was not cross checked with the DNA. TRBV21-1 represents a pseudogene. This CDR3 is built from 18 residues. The CDR3 nucleotides are TGTGCCAGCAGCAGATCCAGGGGGCCCGTAAAATATAATTCACCCCTCCACTTT. Translation gives CASSRSRGPVKYNSPLHF.

V and J are TRBV19 and TRBJ1-1; no definite D call. Germline CDR1 reads LNHDA; CDR2 reads SQIVND (reference sequence). The CDR3 covers 11 residues. V dropped 8 bases and J dropped 6 bases, with 10 bases sitting between them. The CDR3 DNA sequence: TGTGCCAGTTCCTCCGGTGCTGAAGCTTTCTTT. Amino acid sequence: CASSSGAEAFF. Together with reference TRBV19 and TRBJ1-1, the CDR3 gives the full variable domain: DGGITQSPKYLFRKEGQNVTLSCEQNLNHDAMYWYRQDPGQGLRLIYYSQIVNDFQKGDIAEGYSVSREKKESFPLTVTSAQKNPTAFYLCASSSGAEAFFGQGTRLTVV.

The chain uses TRBV9 and TRBJ2-7, with 7 positions matching TRBD2. The CDR3 consists of 17 residues. Germline CDR1 is SGDLS and CDR2 is YYNGEE. Trimming at V came to 0 bases and at J to 3 bases, leaving 12 bases not matched to a gene. CDR3 amino acids: CASSVALSGGKNYEQYV. The CDR3 nucleotides read TGTGCCAGCAGCGTAGCGCTTTCCGGGGGGAAGAACTACGAGCAGTACGTC.

The chain combines TRBV9 with TRBJ2-1; 14 nucleotides line up with TRBD2. The CDR3 is 16 residues long. The trim removed 0 bases at V and 8 bases at J, leaving 4 bases unmatched. Germline-derived CDR1 and CDR2 are SGDLS and YYNGEE. CDR3 protein: CASSVGGTSGSDEQFF. CDR3 DNA: TGTGCCAGCAGCGTAGGCGGGACTAGCGGGAGCGATGAGCAGTTCTTC.

The chain uses TRBV11-2 and TRBJ1-2, with 8 bases aligning to TRBD1. Germline V gene sequence: CDR1 SGHAT, CDR2 FQNNGV. CDR3 length: 14 residues. Trimming at V came to 5 bases and at J to 6 bases, leaving 8 bases not matched to a gene. The CDR3 bases are TGTGCCAGCAGCCCCCTTCGACAGGGGCATGGCTACACCTTC. Protein product: CASSPLRQGHGYTF.

V usage is TRBV9 and J usage is TRBJ2-1, with 8 bases fitting TRBD2. Germline V gene lookup returns CDR1 SGDLS and CDR2 YYNGEE. Unmatched junction bases numbered 3, after V lost 4 bases and J lost 0 bases. This CDR3 contains 15 residues. The CDR3 reads CASSLSGSSYNEQFF. The CDR3 nucleotides read TGTGCCAGCAGCTTGAGCGGGAGCTCCTACAATGAGCAGTTCTTC.

This chain links TRBV24-1 with TRBJ2-1; TRBD1 matches 9 bases. With 8 bases clipped from V and 4 bases from J, the junction kept 11 bases outside the gene matches. The CDR3 extends over 16 amino acids. Germline lookup yields CDR1 KGHDR and CDR2 SFDVKD. CDR3 coding DNA: TGTGCCACCACTGGGGGGGGGACAGGGCAGTACAATGAGCAGTTCTTC. It codes for CATTGGGTGQYNEQFF.

This chain links TRBV11-2 with TRBJ2-3; TRBD2 might be the D (6 bases). The CDR3 runs 15 residues. Germline CDR1 and CDR2: SGHAT and FQNNGV. V lost 3 bases and J 0 bases, leaving 10 bases between the germline ends. CDR3 coding DNA: TGTGCCAGCAGCTTTTTGGGGACTAGCACAGATACGCAGTATTTT. This translates into CASSFLGTSTDTQYF.

The V and J genes are TRBV4-3 and TRBJ1-3; D is undetermined. The germline V and J ends were trimmed by 0 bases and 1 base, with 10 bases remaining between them. The CDR3 has 16 residues. Per germline, CDR1 LGHNA and CDR2 YSLEER. Here the CDR3 DNA reads TGCGCCAGCAGCCAAGAACGGGGATTTTCTGGAAACACCATATATTTT. Protein product: CASSQERGFSGNTIYF.